A selection of T cell receptor beta chains follows, all from one sample in a study of cytomegalovirus exposure and HLA in healthy donors. The assay was immunoSEQ multiplex PCR, and TCRdb's table has in-frame clones only and misses some. This repertoire shows more than 110,000 clones, roughly 90% found once; its top ten account for 2.9%. Sample: PBMCs. All receptors come from a man aged 18 to 30 in good health and CMV-seronegative. CDR3s include the opening cysteine and the closing phenylalanine or tryptophan. A D gene is named only where the DNA matches it firmly. Where a row states a size, it is once, few, many or the class of an expanded clone; other rows omit it.

j_call: TRBJ2-7
clone_size: .
v_call: TRBV6-5
d_call: TRBD2
cdr3_nt: TGTGCCAGCAGCCCTGACCCCGGGGGGAGGCACGAGCAGTACTTC
cdr3_aa: CASSPDPGGRHEQYF

j_call: TRBJ1-2
clone_size: .
v_call: TRBV5-6
d_call: .
cdr3_nt: TGTGCCAGCAGCTTGGCCTTGCGATCTAACTATGGCTACACCTTC
cdr3_aa: CASSLALRSNYGYTF

j_call: TRBJ2-1
clone_size: .
v_call: TRBV7-8
d_call: TRBD2
cdr3_nt: TGTGCCAGCAGCGCCCGACGACTAGCGGGAGGGCCATTATTTAATGAGCAGTTCTTC
cdr3_aa: CASSARRLAGGPLFNEQFF

j_call: TRBJ1-2
clone_size: .
v_call: TRBV27
d_call: .
cdr3_nt: TGTGCCAGCAGTCCAAACCCGGGGAAACCCCACTATGGCTACACCTTC
cdr3_aa: CASSPNPGKPHYGYTF

j_call: TRBJ1-4
clone_size: .
v_call: TRBV27
d_call: .
cdr3_nt: TGTGCCAGCAGTATCCATTGGCGGGGGGAGGTGTTTTTT
cdr3_aa: CASSIHWRGEVFF

j_call: TRBJ2-3
clone_size: .
v_call: TRBV5-1
d_call: .
cdr3_nt: TGCGCCAGCAGCTTGACGACTAACGATGGCACAGATACGCAGTATTTT
cdr3_aa: CASSLTTNDGTDTQYF

j_call: TRBJ1-1
clone_size: once
v_call: TRBV27
d_call: .
cdr3_nt: TGTGCCAGCAGTTTACGGGGTACTGAAGCTTTCTTT
cdr3_aa: CASSLRGTEAFF

j_call: TRBJ2-2
clone_size: .
v_call: TRBV10-3
d_call: TRBD2
cdr3_nt: TGTGCCATCAGGAAAAGCGGGGGCGGGGACACCGGGGAGCTGTTTTTT
cdr3_aa: CAIRKSGGGDTGELFF

j_call: TRBJ2-1
clone_size: .
v_call: TRBV10-3
d_call: TRBD1
cdr3_nt: TGTGCCACCTCCGACAGGGGCCGGAATGAGCAGTTCTTC
cdr3_aa: CATSDRGRNEQFF

j_call: TRBJ2-3
clone_size: .
v_call: TRBV6-6
d_call: .
cdr3_nt: TGTGCCAGCAGTTACGGTGGCCAGGGTGGAGATACGCAGTATTTT
cdr3_aa: CASSYGGQGGDTQYF

j_call: TRBJ2-1
clone_size: .
v_call: TRBV4-3
d_call: TRBD2
cdr3_nt: TGCGCCAGCAGCCCAGGACTAGTCGCCTACAATGAGCAGTTCTTC
cdr3_aa: CASSPGLVAYNEQFF

j_call: TRBJ1-2
clone_size: many
v_call: TRBV2
d_call: TRBD1
cdr3_nt: TGTGCCAGCAGCTGGACAGGAGCCTCCTATGGCTACACCTTC
cdr3_aa: CASSWTGASYGYTF

j_call: TRBJ2-1
clone_size: .
v_call: TRBV7-2
d_call: .
cdr3_nt: TGTGCCAGCAGCTCTAGACTGGCTCGGGATGAGCAGTTCTTC
cdr3_aa: CASSSRLARDEQFF

j_call: TRBJ2-2
clone_size: .
v_call: TRBV4-1
d_call: .
cdr3_nt: TGCGCCAGCAGCCAAGATCGAGGAACCGGGGAGCTGTTTTTT
cdr3_aa: CASSQDRGTGELFF

j_call: TRBJ1-1
clone_size: .
v_call: TRBV30
d_call: TRBD1
cdr3_nt: TGTGCCTGGAGCGGACAGGTTACTGAAGCTTTCTTT
cdr3_aa: CAWSGQVTEAFF

j_call: TRBJ2-5
clone_size: once
v_call: TRBV15
d_call: TRBD2
cdr3_nt: TGTGCCACCAGGCGAGGTAGTAGCGGGGGGGCTGAGACCCAGTACTTC
cdr3_aa: CATRRGSSGGAETQYF

j_call: TRBJ1-2
clone_size: .
v_call: TRBV5-6
d_call: TRBD1
cdr3_nt: TGTGCCAGCAGCCTAAACAGGGGCCGTGGCTACACCTTC
cdr3_aa: CASSLNRGRGYTF

j_call: TRBJ2-7
clone_size: once
v_call: TRBV18
d_call: TRBD1
cdr3_nt: TGTGCCAGCTCACCACCGGACAGGGCCACCCCCTACGAGCAGTACTTC
cdr3_aa: CASSPPDRATPYEQYF

j_call: TRBJ2-7
clone_size: .
v_call: TRBV20-1
d_call: .
cdr3_nt: TGCAGTGCTAGCAGGGCCTACGAGCAGTACTTC
cdr3_aa: CSASRAYEQYF

j_call: TRBJ2-2
clone_size: .
v_call: TRBV2
d_call: TRBD1
cdr3_nt: TGTGCCAGCAGGCTGGACAGGGGGGGCACCGGGGAGCTGTTTTTT
cdr3_aa: CASRLDRGGTGELFF

j_call: TRBJ1-2
clone_size: .
v_call: TRBV28
d_call: .
cdr3_nt: TGTGCCAGCAGTTTATCCGGGAACCACTATGGCTACACCTTC
cdr3_aa: CASSLSGNHYGYTF

j_call: TRBJ1-1
clone_size: .
v_call: TRBV7-9
d_call: .
cdr3_nt: TGTGCCAGCAGCTCGGACAGGAACACTGAAGCTTTCTTT
cdr3_aa: CASSSDRNTEAFF